The 26 T cell receptor beta chains given below trace back to one sample, sequenced in a study of blood T cell repertoires in COVID-19. Repertoires were generated with immunoSEQ multiplex PCR, while TCRdb's copy carries only in-frame clones and drops some. The table records a few hundred thousand clones, about 82% of them present only once. Sequencing used peripheral blood. Receptors originate from a human donor in a cohort sampled during active COVID-19.

The chain carries TRBV27 and TRBJ1-2; tentatively, D is TRBD1 (5 bases). This CDR3 contains 15 residues. Trimming left V 6 bases short and J 1 base short, with 15 bases between. Germline V gene sequence: CDR1 MNHEY, CDR2 SMNVEV (reference sequence). The CDR3 DNA is TGTGCCAGCAGCCGACAGAAAGACATTAACTATGGCTACACCTTC. Amino acid sequence: CASSRQKDINYGYTF.

The chain is built from TRBV3-1 (or the pseudogene TRBV3-2) and TRBJ1-2; TRBD1 agrees at 9 bases. With 3 bases clipped from V and 8 bases from J, the junction kept 4 bases outside the gene matches. The CDR3 is made up of 13 amino acids. CDR1 and CDR2 (germline): LGHDT, YNNKEL (reference sequence). Here the CDR3 reads CASSHRDRDGYTF. The CDR3 DNA sequence: TGTGCCAGCAGCCACCGGGACAGGGACGGCTACACCTTC.

CDR3 sequence (DNA): TGTGCCAGTAGGATCCAGGGGAACAATGAGCAGTTCTTC. Protein sequence: CASRIQGNNEQFF. The rearrangement joins TRBV19 to TRBJ2-1; weak D call: TRBD1 (6 bases). CDR3 length: 13 amino acids. CDR1 is LNHDA and CDR2 is SQIVND in the germline V gene (reference sequence). With 6 bases removed from V and 5 bases from J, the gap between germline ends came to 11 bases.

The chain employs TRBV28 and TRBJ2-1; D may be TRBD2 (5 bases). The CDR3 is made up of 11 amino acids. Trimming cost V 7 bases and J 9 bases, with 10 bases left between them. Looked up from germline, CDR1 is MDHEN and CDR2 is SYDVKM. In DNA, the CDR3 is TGTGCCAGCACGAACCGGGGTGAGCAGTTCTTC. It yields the protein CASTNRGEQFF.

J is TRBJ2-7 and V is TRBV29-1; 7 nucleotides agree with TRBD1. The CDR3 is made up of 16 amino acids. CDR1 SQVTM and CDR2 ANQGSEA come from the germline V gene. With 0 bases clipped from V and 3 bases from J, the junction kept 11 bases outside the gene matches. CDR3 sequence: CSVEETETGMNYEQYF. CDR3 nucleotide sequence: TGCAGCGTTGAAGAAACCGAGACAGGGATGAACTACGAGCAGTACTTC.

CDR3 nucleotide sequence: TGTGCTAGTGGTTTGTTTGGGGGGGCCACCGGGGAGCTGTTTTTT. It translates to CASGLFGGATGELFF. V gene TRBV12-5 combines with J gene TRBJ2-2; D is possibly TRBD2 (7 bases). The CDR3 totals 15 residues. V was trimmed by 2 bases and J by 4 bases, leaving 11 bases between them. CDR1 and CDR2 from the germline V gene are LGHNT and FRNRAP.

This chain joins TRBV18 and TRBJ1-4; D remains ambiguous. The germline V gene has CDR1 KGHSH and CDR2 LQKENI. This CDR3 has 16 amino acids. Trimming took 4 bases from V and 0 from J, leaving 12 bases between them. The CDR3 loop reads CASSLYPTTTNEKLFF. CDR3 coding DNA: TGTGCCAGCTCACTTTACCCGACAACAACTAATGAAAAACTGTTTTTT.

This clone was found a few times. The chain carries TRBV5-6 and TRBJ2-5; D is perhaps TRBD1 (6 bases). The CDR3 sequence is 13 residues long. Germline V gene sequence: CDR1 SGHDT, CDR2 YYEEEE. V dropped 6 bases and J dropped 4 bases, with 13 bases sitting between them. The CDR3 region is CASNRDRRETQYF. DNA for the CDR3: TGTGCCAGCAACAGAGACAGGCGAGAGACCCAGTACTTC. The entire variable domain, with the rest obtained from reference TRBV5-6 and TRBJ2-5, is as follows: DAGVTQSPTHLIKTRGQQVTLRCSPKSGHDTVSWYQQALGQGPQFIFQYYEEEERQRGNFPDRFSGHQFPNYSSELNVNALLLGDSALYLCASNRDRRETQYFGPGTRLLVL.

V and J are TRBV2 and TRBJ2-3; the D gene is possibly TRBD2 (6 bases). V was cut by 6 bases and J by 4 bases, with 11 bases left in between. The germline V gene has CDR1 SNHLY and CDR2 FYNNEI. The CDR3 has 13 amino acids. CDR3 residues: CASSSGVADTQYF. As DNA, the CDR3 is TGTGCCAGCAGCTCGGGGGTCGCAGATACGCAGTATTTT.

CDR3 sequence: CASSPMGQNTEAFF. CDR3 coding DNA: TGTGCCAGCTCACCTATGGGACAGAACACTGAAGCTTTCTTT. The chain joins TRBV18 to TRBJ1-1; maybe TRBD1 (6 bases). CDR3 size: 14 residues. From germline, CDR1 is KGHSH and CDR2 LQKENI. V dropped 3 bases and J dropped 1 base, with 9 bases sitting between them.

This clone was seen a few times. The chain couples TRBV5-4 to TRBJ1-2, with no clear D. Trimming pared 2 bases from V and 2 bases from J, leaving 10 bases between. This CDR3 is 14 amino acids long. Per germline, CDR1 SGHNT and CDR2 YYREEE (reference sequence). CDR3 coding DNA: TGTGCCAGCAGCTTAGTTTCGGAGAACTATGGCTACACCTTC. Its protein product is CASSLVSENYGYTF.

The genes are TRBV7-9 and TRBJ1-1; D gene uncertain. The germline CDR1 and CDR2 sequences are SEHNR and FQNEAQ (reference sequence). This CDR3 has 16 amino acids. V lost 5 bases to trimming and J lost 1 base, with 17 bases between them. The CDR3 region is CASSPPARAGNTEAFF. The CDR3 region has the DNA TGTGCCAGCAGCCCGCCCGCGCGTGCGGGGAACACTGAAGCTTTCTTT.

The chain combines TRBV9 with TRBJ2-7; the match to TRBD2 covers 9 bases. The J segment lost 0 bases and the V segment lost 6 bases, leaving 16 bases of the junction unmatched. The CDR3 contains 18 residues. Germline V gives CDR1 SGDLS, CDR2 YYNGEE. CDR3 in amino acids: CASTAARRGGRRSYEQYF. The DNA for the CDR3 is TGTGCCAGCACCGCCGCCCGGCGGGGGGGCCGGCGCTCCTACGAGCAGTACTTC.

J is TRBJ1-2 and V is TRBV27; the match to TRBD1 covers 8 bases. V lost 3 bases, J lost 8 bases, and 5 bases stayed unmatched. The CDR3 consists of 13 residues. The V gene's germline CDR1 is MNHEY and CDR2 SMNVEV (reference sequence). The CDR3 loop is CASSFGQGRGYTF. In nucleotides, the CDR3 is TGTGCCAGCAGTTTTGGACAGGGAAGGGGCTACACCTTC.

For the CDR3, the DNA is TGTGCCAGCAGTTCAAGGGGGCTCGGTAGCAATCAGCCCCAGCATTTT. It codes for CASSSRGLGSNQPQHF. The chain recombines TRBV27 with TRBJ1-5; TRBD1 matches 7 bases. Germline V gives CDR1 MNHEY, CDR2 SMNVEV (reference sequence). The V segment lost 4 bases and the J segment 0 bases; nucleotides outside the gene matches: 6. The CDR3 consists of 16 residues.

CDR3 in amino acids: CATSDLNSNTGELFF. The DNA for the CDR3 is TGTGCCACCAGTGATTTAAACTCGAACACCGGGGAGCTGTTTTTT. The chain recombines TRBV24-1 with TRBJ2-2; D uncertain. The CDR3 totals 15 residues. Trimming removed 1 base at V and 0 bases at J, with 5 bases between. Germline CDR1 reads KGHDR; CDR2 reads SFDVKD.

The V gene is TRBV29-1, the J gene TRBJ1-5, with TRBD1 matching 9 bases. V shed 4 bases and J 7 bases; nucleotides not matched to a gene: 5. The CDR3 length is 13 residues. From germline, CDR1 is SQVTM and CDR2 ANQGSEA. The CDR3 DNA follows: TGCAGCGTTGGGACAGGGGAAGGCCAGCCCCAGCATTTT. It is translated as CSVGTGEGQPQHF.

This clone was detected a few times. This chain joins TRBV18 and TRBJ1-1, with D unclear. Trimming removed 2 bases at V and 1 base at J, with 11 bases between. The CDR3 spans 15 residues. The germline CDR1 and CDR2 sequences are KGHSH and LQKENI. CDR3 sequence (DNA): TGTGCCAGCTCACCAATATGGCAGGAGAACACTGAAGCTTTCTTT. Protein product: CASSPIWQENTEAFF.

This chain uses TRBV5-6 with TRBJ2-1, with a tentative D call TRBD1 (6 bases). CDR3 length: 17 amino acids. Germline V gene sequence: CDR1 SGHDT, CDR2 YYEEEE. V dropped 4 bases and J dropped 0 bases, with 17 bases sitting between them. The CDR3 spells CASSPYRVSSSYNEQFF. DNA of the CDR3: TGTGCCAGCAGCCCATACAGGGTCTCCTCCTCCTACAATGAGCAGTTCTTC.

The chain couples TRBV6-1 to TRBJ1-1, with a possible D match to TRBD1 (6 bases). Germline CDR1 MNHNS, CDR2 SASEGT. The V gene lost 4 bases and the J gene lost 1 base, with 16 bases spanning the gap. The CDR3 runs 16 residues. The CDR3: CASSAGVLISNTEAFF. CDR3 in DNA: TGTGCCAGCAGTGCAGGGGTTTTAATTTCGAACACTGAAGCTTTCTTT.

In its sample, this clone was seen a few times. This CDR3 is also generated by other DNA sequences in the sample. The V gene is TRBV5-1, the J gene TRBJ1-2; D uncertain. CDR1 SGHRS and CDR2 YFSETQ come from the germline V gene. CDR3 length: 13 residues. The V gene lost 0 bases and the J gene lost 6 bases, with 9 bases spanning the gap. The CDR3 DNA follows: TGCGCCAGCAGCTTGGGTGGAGGGCATGGCTACACCTTC. This translates into CASSLGGGHGYTF.

V is TRBV4-2 and J is TRBJ1-5; D gene ambiguous. There are 14 residues in the CDR3. V lost 0 bases to trimming and J lost 6 bases, with 9 bases between them. The V gene's germline CDR1 is LGHNA and CDR2 YNFKEQ. CDR3 sequence (DNA): TGTGCCAGCAGCCAAGATCGTTGGGCTCAGCCCCAGCATTTT. Translated, it gives CASSQDRWAQPQHF.

J is TRBJ1-3 and V is TRBV7-8; TRBD1 matches at 7 bases. J lost 2 bases, V lost 5 bases, and 3 bases had no gene match. The germline V gene has CDR1 SGHVS and CDR2 FQNEAQ. CDR3 length equals 14 residues. The CDR3 DNA is TGTGCCAGCAGCCTTACAGGGGCTGGAAACACCATATATTTT. It translates to CASSLTGAGNTIYF.

This sequence joins TRBV18 and TRBJ1-2, with D perhaps TRBD1 (5 bases). CDR3 length equals 15 residues. Germline CDR1 and CDR2: KGHSH and LQKENI. The V end was cut by 3 bases, the J end by 1 base, with 12 bases between. In DNA form, the CDR3 reads TGTGCCAGCTCACCGGGGCAGGGAATTAACTATGGCTACACCTTC. Its translation: CASSPGQGINYGYTF.

The chain is built from TRBV5-6 and TRBJ1-2; weak D call: TRBD1 (6 bases). V was shortened by 0 bases and J by 1 base, with 10 bases between the two germline ends. The germline gives CDR1 SGHDT, CDR2 YYEEEE. CDR3 length: 15 amino acids. The CDR3 nucleotides read TGTGCCAGCAGCTTGGTGGACAGCTTTAACTATGGCTACACCTTC. Amino acids: CASSLVDSFNYGYTF.

The V call is TRBV4-2, the J call TRBJ1-3; D gene unclear. V shed 3 bases and J shed 2 bases, with 14 bases lying between them. The CDR3 runs to 16 residues. Per germline, CDR1 LGHNA and CDR2 YNFKEQ. This chain's CDR3 is CASSQTQKLTGNTIYF. The CDR3 DNA reads TGTGCCAGCAGCCAGACTCAGAAACTTACTGGAAACACCATATATTTT.